The entry below gives a single T cell receptor beta chain sequence along with its context. These data belong to a study of breast tumors, draining lymph nodes, adjacent tissues. The lymph nodes were axillary draining lymph nodes from breast cancer patients. The germline CDR1 and CDR2 sequences are MNHEY and SVGAGI. Trimming took 5 bases from V and 4 from J; bases not matched to a gene: 10. This CDR3 spans 16 amino acids. TCRdb reprocessed the multiplex PCR reads via MiXCR and lists one record per CDR3 protein. The repertoire has fewer than 200,000 distinct CDR3 sequences, 30% to 40% of them found once; the top ten carry about 4.1%.

The sequencing input was axillary lymph node tissue. The chain couples TRBV6-5 to TRBJ2-7; 11 bases fit TRBD1. The clonotype comes from a female donor with breast cancer. Some clones in this sample may be carry-over from other donors' samples. The CDR3 nucleotides are TGTGCCAGCAGTCCCAGGACAGGGGGCTTGTGGTACGAGCAGTACTTC. As protein: CASSPRTGGLWYEQYF.